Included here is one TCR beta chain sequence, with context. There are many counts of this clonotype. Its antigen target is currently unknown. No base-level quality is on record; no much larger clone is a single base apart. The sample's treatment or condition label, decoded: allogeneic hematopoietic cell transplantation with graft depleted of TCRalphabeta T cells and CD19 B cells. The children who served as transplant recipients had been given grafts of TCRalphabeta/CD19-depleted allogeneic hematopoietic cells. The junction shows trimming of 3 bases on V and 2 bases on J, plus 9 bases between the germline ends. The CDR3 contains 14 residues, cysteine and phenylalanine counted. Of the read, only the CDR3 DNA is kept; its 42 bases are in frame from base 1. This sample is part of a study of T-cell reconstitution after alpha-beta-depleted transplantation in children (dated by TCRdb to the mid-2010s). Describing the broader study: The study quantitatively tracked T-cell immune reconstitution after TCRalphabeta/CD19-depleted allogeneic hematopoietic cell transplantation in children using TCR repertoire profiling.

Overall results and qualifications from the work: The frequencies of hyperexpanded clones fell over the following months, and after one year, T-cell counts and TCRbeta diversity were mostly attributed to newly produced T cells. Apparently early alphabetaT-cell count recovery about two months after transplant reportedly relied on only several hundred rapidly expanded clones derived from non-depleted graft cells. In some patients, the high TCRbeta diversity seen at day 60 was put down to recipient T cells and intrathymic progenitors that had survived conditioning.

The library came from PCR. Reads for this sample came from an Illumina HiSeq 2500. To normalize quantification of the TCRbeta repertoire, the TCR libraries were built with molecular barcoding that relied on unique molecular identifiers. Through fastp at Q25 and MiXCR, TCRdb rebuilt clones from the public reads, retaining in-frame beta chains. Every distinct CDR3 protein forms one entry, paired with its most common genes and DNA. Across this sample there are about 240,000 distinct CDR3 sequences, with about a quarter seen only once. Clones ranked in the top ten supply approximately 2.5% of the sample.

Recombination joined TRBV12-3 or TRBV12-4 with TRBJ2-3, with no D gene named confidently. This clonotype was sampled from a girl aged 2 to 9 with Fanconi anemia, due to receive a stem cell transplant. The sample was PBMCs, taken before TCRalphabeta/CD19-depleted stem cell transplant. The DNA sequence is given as TGTGCCAGCAGTTTTGTGCCTTACACAGATACGCAGTATTTT. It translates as CASSFVPYTDTQYF.